These 27 T cell receptor beta chains were all obtained from the same sample, sequenced in a study of blood T cell repertoires in COVID-19. This table comes from immunoSEQ multiplex PCR, and its TCRdb copy is limited to in-frame clones, with some not included. In the table there are roughly 170,000 clones, around nine tenths of which are singletons. Source material: peripheral blood. The receptors originated from a woman in her sixties or seventies with COVID-19, enrolled during active disease.

This clone has just one count. This chain joins TRBV4-1 and TRBJ2-1, with D perhaps matching TRBD2 (8 bases). The ends were cut back, 4 bases at V and 8 bases at J, with 24 bases in the middle. From germline, CDR1 is MGHRA and CDR2 YSYEKL. The length of the CDR3 is 17 residues. CDR3 in DNA: TGCGCCAGCAGCCGCGTCCCGGGACTAGGGGGCACATATGAGCAGTTCTTC. Protein sequence: CASSRVPGLGGTYEQFF.

The rearrangement joins TRBV19 to TRBJ2-7; possibly TRBD2 for D (5 bases). Per the germline V gene, CDR1 is LNHDA and CDR2 is SQIVND (reference sequence). V gave up 3 bases and J gave up 0 bases, with 12 bases separating them. The CDR3 sequence is 15 residues long. The CDR3 region is CASSMRAGTSYEQYF. CDR3 bases: TGTGCCAGTAGTATGCGGGCCGGAACCTCCTACGAGCAGTACTTC.

In DNA, the CDR3 is TGTGCCAGCAGCGTCCCACCCGAAGGGGGTACGCAGTATTTT. Residues: CASSVPPEGGTQYF. This chain uses TRBV9 with TRBJ2-3, with a possible D match to TRBD1 (6 bases). Germline V gene data show CDR1 as SGDLS and CDR2 as YYNGEE. CDR3 length equals 14 residues. The V gene lost 2 bases and the J gene lost 8 bases, with 15 bases spanning the gap.

This chain connects TRBV28 to TRBJ2-5; no clear D. Germline lookup yields CDR1 MDHEN and CDR2 SYDVKM. V lost 5 bases and J lost 1, with 14 bases in between. The CDR3 is 15 amino acids. CDR3 nucleotide sequence: TGTGCCAGCAGTCCGATAGTTATCTCCCAAGAGACCCAGTACTTC. Its translation: CASSPIVISQETQYF.

The chain is built from TRBV19 and TRBJ2-1; tentative D call: TRBD2 (6 bases). CDR3 length: 15 residues. Germline CDR1 reads LNHDA; CDR2 reads SQIVND (reference sequence). The ends were cut back, 5 bases at V and 8 bases at J, with 19 bases in the middle. The CDR3 loop is CASSLIAEEVYEQFF. For the CDR3, the DNA is TGTGCCAGTAGTCTAATAGCGGAGGAGGTCTATGAGCAGTTCTTC. Supplemented by reference TRBV19 and TRBJ2-1, the full variable domain reads DGGITQSPKYLFRKEGQNVTLSCEQNLNHDAMYWYRQDPGQGLRLIYYSQIVNDFQKGDIAEGYSVSREKKESFPLTVTSAQKNPTAFYLCASSLIAEEVYEQFFGPGTRLTVL.

The V and J genes are TRBV12-5 and TRBJ1-1; no clear D. CDR1 is LGHNT, CDR2 FRNRAP, per germline. Trimming pared 9 bases from V and 1 base from J, leaving 12 bases between. The CDR3 has 13 amino acids. The CDR3 here is CARPLNRNTEAFF. The CDR3 region has the DNA TGTGCTAGACCCCTCAACAGGAACACTGAAGCTTTCTTT.

CDR3 bases: TGTGCCAGTAGTACCCTCCAATTGCAGGGAGGGATCGGCGAGCAGTACTTC. Encoded protein: CASSTLQLQGGIGEQYF. The rearrangement links TRBV19 to TRBJ2-7; 7 bases fit TRBD2. This CDR3 has 17 amino acids. Looked up from germline, CDR1 is LNHDA and CDR2 is SQIVND (reference sequence). The V gene end was trimmed by 4 bases and the J gene end by 6 bases; junction bases not matched to a gene: 18.

V is TRBV28 and J is TRBJ2-7, with 7 bases matching TRBD1. Germline V gene lookup returns CDR1 MDHEN and CDR2 SYDVKM. Trimming at V came to 6 bases and at J to 4 bases, leaving 12 bases not matched to a gene. CDR3 size: 15 residues. Here the CDR3 DNA reads TGTGCCAGCAGCCGCCCCTTAGGACAGGCTTACGAGCAGTACTTC. Translating it yields CASSRPLGQAYEQYF. Using reference TRBV28 and TRBJ2-7 for the parts outside the CDR3, the full variable domain is DVKVTQSSRYLVKRTGEKVFLECVQDMDHENMFWYRQDPGLGLRLIYFSYDVKMKEKGDIPEGYSVSREKKERFSLILESASTNQTSMYLCASSRPLGQAYEQYFGPGTRLTVT.

Turning to this clone: This sample includes further DNA sequences coding for the same CDR3. The rearrangement uses TRBV9 and TRBJ1-5; D is undetermined. The CDR3 extends over 15 amino acids. CDR1 is SGDLS and CDR2 is YYNGEE in the germline V gene. The germline V and J ends were trimmed by 0 bases and 3 bases, with 10 bases remaining between them. Here the CDR3 reads CASSVASDSNQPQHF. CDR3 coding DNA: TGTGCCAGCAGCGTAGCGTCAGACTCCAATCAGCCCCAGCATTTT.

This clone was found once. The V and J genes are TRBV7-9 and TRBJ2-1; the D is unclear. The ends were cut back, 4 bases at V and 9 bases at J, with 16 bases in the middle. The germline V gene has CDR1 SEHNR and CDR2 FQNEAQ (reference sequence). The CDR3 runs 14 residues. The CDR3 region is CASSSWVGVTEQFF. The CDR3 coding sequence is TGTGCCAGCAGCTCTTGGGTGGGCGTGACTGAGCAGTTCTTC.

This chain uses TRBV7-8 with TRBJ1-3; 7 bases align to TRBD1. The CDR3 consists of 14 residues. The trim removed 6 bases at V and 7 bases at J, leaving 9 bases unmatched. Per germline, CDR1 SGHVS and CDR2 FQNEAQ. DNA of the CDR3: TGTGCCAGCAGTAGAACCAGGGGGAGGAACACCATATATTTT. It specifies CASSRTRGRNTIYF.

The chain links TRBV27 to TRBJ2-4; 8 bases match TRBD2. The germline CDR1 and CDR2 sequences are MNHEY and SMNVEV (reference sequence). The V and J ends lost 5 bases and 0 bases, in that order; junction bases with no gene match: 6. The CDR3 is 16 amino acids. CDR3 amino acids: CASSPLADLAKNIQYF. The CDR3 DNA follows: TGTGCCAGCAGTCCACTAGCGGATTTAGCCAAAAACATTCAGTACTTC.

The chain employs TRBV28 and TRBJ1-4; D not certain. Germline CDR1 is MDHEN and CDR2 is SYDVKM. The CDR3 totals 14 residues. The V gene lost 3 bases and the J gene lost 8 bases, with 13 bases spanning the gap. CDR3 DNA sequence: TGTGCCAGCAGTTTGAACAAAAGGGAGGAAAAACTGTTTTTT. Its protein is CASSLNKREEKLFF. The full variable domain, its missing parts supplied by reference TRBV28 and TRBJ1-4, is DVKVTQSSRYLVKRTGEKVFLECVQDMDHENMFWYRQDPGLGLRLIYFSYDVKMKEKGDIPEGYSVSREKKERFSLILESASTNQTSMYLCASSLNKREEKLFFGSGTQLSVL.

V usage is TRBV15 and J usage is TRBJ2-1; D is perhaps TRBD1 (5 bases). This CDR3 region has 20 residues. The V gene's germline CDR1 is LNHNV and CDR2 YYDKDF (reference sequence). V was shortened by 0 bases and J by 3 bases, with 24 bases between the two germline ends. The CDR3 nucleotides read TGTGCCACCAGCAGAGACCCCGCAGGGCGACAGCTAAGTTACTACAATGAGCAGTTCTTC. It specifies CATSRDPAGRQLSYYNEQFF. The entire variable domain, with the rest obtained from reference TRBV15 and TRBJ2-1, is as follows: DAMVIQNPRYQVTQFGKPVTLSCSQTLNHNVMYWYQQKSSQAPKLLFHYYDKDFNNEADTPDNFQSRRPNTSFCFLDIRSPGLGDTAMYLCATSRDPAGRQLSYYNEQFFGPGTRLTVL.

This chain joins TRBV28 and TRBJ1-1; 7 positions match TRBD1. The V gene end was trimmed by 6 bases and the J gene end by 2 bases; junction bases not matched to a gene: 6. Looked up from germline, CDR1 is MDHEN and CDR2 is SYDVKM. This CDR3 comprises 14 residues. CDR3: CASSTGTANTEAFF. DNA for the CDR3: TGTGCCAGCAGCACCGGGACAGCCAACACTGAAGCTTTCTTT.

CDR3 residues: CASSLRSDTQYF. The CDR3 bases are TGTGCCAGCAGCTTGCGGTCGGATACGCAGTATTTT. The chain has TRBV5-4 and TRBJ2-3; D is undetermined. V was pared by 1 base and J by 6 bases, with 6 bases between. CDR1 is SGHNT, CDR2 YYREEE, per germline (reference sequence). The CDR3 length is 12 residues.

The chain recombines TRBV28 with TRBJ1-3; D is perhaps TRBD1 (5 bases). V shed 6 bases and J shed 6 bases, with 18 bases lying between them. The CDR3 spans 15 residues. Germline CDR1 is MDHEN and CDR2 is SYDVKM. This chain's CDR3 is CASRVAGGFANTIYF. CDR3 in DNA: TGTGCCAGCAGAGTCGCGGGGGGTTTTGCAAACACCATATATTTT.

CDR3 in DNA: TGTGCCAGCAGGCCAGCTGGAAACACCATATATTTT. This sequence encodes CASRPAGNTIYF. The V and J genes are TRBV6-6 and TRBJ1-3; D uncertain. V shed 6 bases and J shed 2 bases, with 5 bases lying between them. Germline V gives CDR1 MNHNY, CDR2 SVGAGI (reference sequence). This CDR3 has 12 amino acids.

The rearrangement uses TRBV30 and TRBJ2-7; 12 nucleotides align to TRBD2. With V trimmed by 6 bases and J by 13 bases, 7 bases remained unmatched. CDR1 is GTSNPN, CDR2 SVGIG, per germline (reference sequence). The CDR3 totals 11 residues. The CDR3, as DNA: TGTGCCTGTTCTAGCGGGAGGGCCTATTACTTC. It specifies CACSSGRAYYF. Full variable domain (remainder filled in from reference TRBV30 and TRBJ2-7): SQTIHQWPATLVQPVGSPLSLECTVEGTSNPNLYWYRQAAGRGLQLLFYSVGIGQISSEVPQNLSASRPQDRQFILSSKKLLLSDSGFYLCACSSGRAYYFGPGTRLTVT.

This chain connects TRBV5-6 to TRBJ1-1; TRBD1 might be the D (6 bases). Looked up from germline, CDR1 is SGHDT and CDR2 is YYEEEE. This CDR3 is built from 16 residues. Between the trimmed V and J ends, which lost 0 bases and 2 bases, there was a span of 14 bases. In nucleotides, the CDR3 is TGTGCCAGCAGCTTGGGAGGGTGGACAGCTAACACTGAAGCTTTCTTT. Its translation: CASSLGGWTANTEAFF.

This chain links TRBV15 with TRBJ2-1; 7 bases agree with TRBD1. Germline CDR1 LNHNV, CDR2 YYDKDF (reference sequence). V dropped 0 bases and J dropped 8; count of bases not matched to a gene: 4. The CDR3 has 14 amino acids. CDR3 region: CATSRDHRGHEQFF. The CDR3 region has the DNA TGTGCCACCAGCAGAGATCACAGGGGCCATGAGCAGTTCTTC.

The chain has TRBV24-1 and TRBJ2-7, with TRBD2 matching over 12 bases. This CDR3 is built from 16 residues. Germline V gives CDR1 KGHDR, CDR2 SFDVKD. V lost 2 bases to trimming and J lost 7 bases; unmatched junction nucleotides: 8. The CDR3 nucleotides are TGTGCCACCAGTGATTCCCGACTAGCGGGAGTGAGGGAGCAGTACTTC. This codes for CATSDSRLAGVREQYF.

The chain carries TRBV2 and TRBJ1-3; no clear D gene. The germline V gene encodes CDR1 SNHLY and CDR2 FYNNEI. This CDR3 contains 18 residues. V was trimmed by 2 bases and J by 1 base, leaving 18 bases between them. CDR3 sequence: CASSEFRTAGGSGNTIYF. The DNA of the CDR3 is TGTGCCAGCAGTGAATTTAGGACGGCCGGAGGGTCTGGAAACACCATATATTTT.

The rearrangement joins TRBV7-8 to TRBJ2-7; no firm D call. V shed 6 bases and J shed 6 bases, with 15 bases lying between them. The length of the CDR3 is 13 residues. Germline assignment: CDR1 SGHVS and CDR2 FQNEAQ. The CDR3 is CASRSSRNGEQYF. CDR3 in DNA: TGTGCCAGCAGATCCTCTCGAAACGGCGAGCAGTACTTC.

This clone was recorded once. This chain connects TRBV19 to TRBJ2-1, with D hard to call. This CDR3 is 14 amino acids long. Germline lookup yields CDR1 LNHDA and CDR2 SQIVND (reference sequence). Trimming removed 5 bases at V and 0 bases at J, with 8 bases between. The CDR3 nucleotides read TGTGCCAGTAGTCCTTTAATCTCCTACAATGAGCAGTTCTTC. It is translated as CASSPLISYNEQFF. The full variable domain, its missing parts supplied by reference TRBV19 and TRBJ2-1, is DGGITQSPKYLFRKEGQNVTLSCEQNLNHDAMYWYRQDPGQGLRLIYYSQIVNDFQKGDIAEGYSVSREKKESFPLTVTSAQKNPTAFYLCASSPLISYNEQFFGPGTRLTVL.

This chain links TRBV19 with TRBJ1-6; D is uncertain. CDR1 is LNHDA, CDR2 SQIVND, per germline (reference sequence). The CDR3 sequence is 13 residues long. The germline V and J ends were trimmed by 3 bases and 7 bases, with 7 bases remaining between them. The CDR3 DNA is TGTGCCAGTAGTATTCGAGGGAATTCACCCCTCCACTTT. This gives the protein CASSIRGNSPLHF.

The chain links TRBV5-1 to TRBJ2-7, with 9 bases lining up with TRBD2. Per the germline V gene, CDR1 is SGHRS and CDR2 is YFSETQ. CDR3 length: 17 amino acids. The junction had 16 bases not matched to a gene; V was cut back by 4 bases and J by 5 bases. In DNA, the CDR3 is TGCGCCAGCAGCCCGGAGGCTAGCGGGATCAGGTTGGACGAGCAGTACTTC. This codes for CASSPEASGIRLDEQYF.